The next 21 T cell receptor beta chains were all read from a single sample in a study of T-cell reconstitution after alpha-beta-depleted transplantation in children. Molecular barcoding with unique molecular identifiers was used for the TCRbeta library. TCRdb reprocessed the PCR reads via MiXCR and lists one record per CDR3 protein. The profile shows 440,000 or so distinct CDR3 sequences, approximately 10% of them singletons. Sample: PBMCs from the stem cell graft donor, taken from the stem cell graft. All receptors come from a human donor who donated a stem cell graft to a child with acute myeloid leukemia.

As to this clonotype: Its ends do not fully match the called genes, so a read error is possible. This chain uses TRBV7-2 with TRBJ2-5, with TRBD1 identical over 11 bases. Germline V gene lookup returns CDR1 SGHTA and CDR2 FQGNSA. This CDR3 is built from 16 residues. The CDR3 reads CASSLAGTGGLKTQYF. In DNA, the CDR3 is TGTGCCAGCAGCCTAGCTGGGACAGGGGGTTTGAAGACCCAGTACTTC.

This clonotype was counted only a few times. The V call is TRBV20-1, the J call TRBJ2-6, with a tentative D call TRBD2 (6 bases). Germline CDR1 and CDR2: DFQATT and SNEGSKA (reference sequence). This CDR3 contains 16 residues. Trimming shortened V by 5 bases and J by 2 bases, and 16 bases separated the two germline ends. The CDR3 DNA follows: TGCAGTGCTCATCCCCCGGGACTTGCTGGGGCCAACGTCCTGACTTTC. Translated: CSAHPPGLAGANVLTF.

This chain joins TRBV29-1 and TRBJ2-2, with D possibly matching TRBD2 (5 bases). Germline CDR1 SQVTM, CDR2 ANQGSEA. The ends were cut back, 3 bases at V and 1 base at J, with 12 bases in the middle. CDR3 length: 15 amino acids. This CDR3 is CSVDRGSENTGELFF. The CDR3, as DNA: TGCAGCGTTGATCGGGGATCGGAGAACACCGGGGAGCTGTTTTTT.

This clonotype was found many times. This chain connects TRBV29-1 to TRBJ2-3, with 12 bases fitting TRBD2. The V and J ends lost 4 bases and 4 bases, in that order; junction bases with no gene match: 3. Germline values: CDR1 SQVTM, CDR2 ANQGSEA. This CDR3 has 14 amino acids. The CDR3 DNA reads as TGCAGCGTTGGAGGACTAGCGGGGTCAGATACGCAGTATTTT. It yields the protein CSVGGLAGSDTQYF.

This clonotype was seen a few times. V gene TRBV20-1 combines with J gene TRBJ2-1; unclear D gene. The CDR3 has 11 amino acids. Germline CDR1 reads DFQATT; CDR2 reads SNEGSKA (reference sequence). Trimming removed 0 bases from V and 8 bases from J, with 5 bases in between. CDR3 in DNA: TGCAGTGCTAGAGATGTGGATGAGCAGTTCTTC. Its protein is CSARDVDEQFF.

V usage is TRBV7-2 and J usage is TRBJ2-7, with TRBD1 matching 10 bases. There are 15 residues in the CDR3. Germline trimming cut 5 bases from V and 3 bases from J; bases unmatched to any gene: 7. Germline V gene lookup returns CDR1 SGHTA and CDR2 FQGNSA. The CDR3 DNA reads as TGTGCCAGCAGCCAGTACGGGACAGGGGTCTACGAGCAGTACTTC. Protein: CASSQYGTGVYEQYF. The variable domain in full, with the rest retrieved from reference TRBV7-2 and TRBJ2-7, is GAGVSQSPSNKVTEKGKDVELRCDPISGHTALYWYRQSLGQGLEFLIYFQGNSAPDKSGLPSDRFSAERTGGSVSTLTIQRTQQEDSAVYLCASSQYGTGVYEQYFGPGTRLTVT.

V is TRBV20-1 and J is TRBJ2-1; 10 bases agree with TRBD2. With V trimmed by 4 bases and J by 4 bases, 4 bases remained unmatched. The CDR3 spans 14 residues. CDR1 is DFQATT and CDR2 is SNEGSKA in the germline V gene (reference sequence). The CDR3 protein is CSAKGLAEYNEQFF. In DNA, the CDR3 is TGCAGTGCTAAAGGACTAGCGGAGTACAATGAGCAGTTCTTC.

This clonotype has ten or more counts. The CDR3, as DNA: TGTGCCAGTAAGTGGACAAGTGCCACCGGGGAGCTGTTTTTT. Its protein is CASKWTSATGELFF. The J gene is TRBJ2-2, the V gene TRBV27; maybe TRBD1 (5 bases). Trimming cost V 9 bases and J 4 bases, with 15 bases left between them. Germline CDR1 is MNHEY and CDR2 is SMNVEV (reference sequence). The CDR3 contains 14 residues.

This clonotype was observed a handful of times. V is TRBV5-1 and J is TRBJ1-5; 7 nucleotides match TRBD1. Germline-derived CDR1 and CDR2 are SGHRS and YFSETQ. CDR3 size: 16 residues. The junction had 6 bases not matched to a gene; V was cut back by 0 bases and J by 3 bases. Written as DNA, the CDR3 is TGCGCCAGCAGCTTGGAGGCCGGGACAGTCAATCAGCCCCAGCATTTT. Its translation is CASSLEAGTVNQPQHF.

Comments on this clonotype: At one of its ends the junction is not consistent with the germline gene, which may arise from a read error. The chain joins TRBV25-1 to TRBJ2-6; weak D call: TRBD1 (5 bases). CDR3 size: 13 residues. CDR1 is MGHDK, CDR2 SYGVNS, per germline. CDR3 residues: CATQTSGANGLTF. The CDR3 coding sequence is TGTGCCACCCAGACCTCTGGGGCCAACGGCCTGACTTTC.

This clonotype was detected only a few times. V usage is TRBV4-1 and J usage is TRBJ2-7; TRBD1 might be the D (6 bases). CDR3 length: 15 amino acids. V dropped 4 bases and J dropped 4 bases, with 17 bases sitting between them. Germline CDR1 and CDR2: MGHRA and YSYEKL. CDR3: CASSLEGTGLYEQYV. The CDR3 nucleotides are TGCGCCAGCAGCCTAGAAGGTACAGGGCTGTACGAGCAGTACGTC.

This chain uses TRBV11-1 with TRBJ2-5, with D hard to call. The CDR3 loop spans 14 amino acids. The V gene lost 5 bases and the J gene lost 3 bases, with 13 bases spanning the gap. CDR1 SGHAT and CDR2 FQDESV come from the germline V gene (reference sequence). CDR3 sequence reads: CASSQTTLEETQYF. In nucleotides, the CDR3 is TGTGCCAGCAGCCAGACCACCCTAGAAGAGACCCAGTACTTC.

V is TRBV7-2 and J is TRBJ2-3, with no clear D. The length of the CDR3 is 13 residues. Germline CDR1 is SGHTA and CDR2 is FQGNSA. Trimming stripped 1 base from V and 5 bases from J, with 7 bases between. The chain's CDR3 is CASSLEPGDTQYF. The CDR3 region has the DNA TGTGCCAGCAGCTTAGAACCGGGAGATACGCAGTATTTT.

This chain links TRBV2 with TRBJ2-5; 10 bases line up with TRBD1. The germline V gene has CDR1 SNHLY and CDR2 FYNNEI. Germline trimming cut 4 bases from V and 5 bases from J; bases unmatched to any gene: 4. The CDR3 is 14 residues long. The CDR3: CASSGDRGRETQYF. CDR3 bases: TGTGCCAGCAGTGGGGACAGGGGCAGGGAGACCCAGTACTTC. The full variable domain, completed using reference TRBV2 and TRBJ2-5, is EPEVTQTPSHQVTQMGQEVILRCVPISNHLYFYWYRQILGQKVEFLVSFYNNEISEKSEIFDDQFSVERPDGSNFTLKIRSTKLEDSAMYFCASSGDRGRETQYFGPGTRLLVL.

This chain connects TRBV20-1 to TRBJ2-7; 8 bases align to TRBD2. CDR3 size: 16 residues. V dropped 0 bases and J dropped 4; count of bases not matched to a gene: 11. Germline V gives CDR1 DFQATT, CDR2 SNEGSKA (reference sequence). The CDR3 bases are TGCAGTGCTAGAGACGGCATAAGCGGGAGTAGATACGAGCAGTACTTC. It is translated as CSARDGISGSRYEQYF.

This clonotype appeared a few times. The CDR3 coding sequence is TGCGCCAGCAGCCAAGAACCCGGGAGTCGCACCGGGGAGCTGTTTTTT. This encodes CASSQEPGSRTGELFF. The V gene is TRBV4-1, the J gene TRBJ2-2, with D perhaps TRBD2 (6 bases). V was shortened by 0 bases and J by 4 bases, with 12 bases between the two germline ends. CDR3 size: 16 residues. Germline V lookup: CDR1 MGHRA, CDR2 YSYEKL.

This clonotype was found once. The rearrangement links TRBV20-1 to TRBJ2-3, with TRBD2 matching over 11 bases. V was pared by 5 bases and J by 4 bases, with 8 bases of the junction left unmatched. The CDR3 consists of 15 residues. Germline values: CDR1 DFQATT, CDR2 SNEGSKA (reference sequence). In DNA form, the CDR3 reads TGCAGTGCTGGAAAACTAGCGGGAGAGGCAGATACGCAGTATTTT. It is translated as CSAGKLAGEADTQYF.

CDR3 protein: CASTSGSGRANEQFF. Written as DNA, the CDR3 is TGTGCCAGCACCTCCGGTAGCGGGAGGGCAAATGAGCAGTTCTTC. This chain links TRBV12-3 or TRBV12-4 with TRBJ2-1; 11 positions agree with TRBD2. The V and J ends lost 7 bases and 7 bases, in that order; junction bases with no gene match: 9. This CDR3 region has 15 residues.

This clonotype has only a few counts. The rearrangement joins TRBV18 to TRBJ1-2, with a tentative D call TRBD1 (6 bases). Germline CDR1 is KGHSH and CDR2 is LQKENI. Trimming removed 6 bases at V and 7 bases at J, with 18 bases between. The CDR3 is 14 amino acids. The DNA for the CDR3 is TGTGCCAGCTCCGCGGACAGCCCGAATTTTGGCTACACCTTC. Protein sequence: CASSADSPNFGYTF.

This clonotype has just a few counts. V and J are TRBV10-3 and TRBJ2-3; 7 bases are a match to TRBD2. J was trimmed by 1 base and V by 0 bases; bases with no gene match: 4. There are 16 residues in the CDR3. Per germline, CDR1 ENHRY and CDR2 SYGVKD. This chain's CDR3 is CAISESASGRTDTQYF. In DNA form, the CDR3 reads TGTGCCATCAGTGAGTCGGCTAGCGGCCGCACAGATACGCAGTATTTT.

This clonotype was found once. This chain links TRBV5-1 with TRBJ1-1, with D perhaps matching TRBD1 (5 bases). V was clipped by 1 base and J by 7 bases, with 11 bases between them. The germline CDR1 and CDR2 sequences are SGHRS and YFSETQ. This CDR3 has 13 residues. In nucleotides, the CDR3 is TGCGCCAGCAGCTTGCTGACAGAGTATGAAGCTTTCTTT. Its protein product is CASSLLTEYEAFF.